Listed below are T cell receptor beta chains from one sample, sequenced in a study of blood T cell repertoires in COVID-19. Here immunoSEQ multiplex PCR was the method, and the copy in TCRdb shows in-frame clones only, minus some. In the table there are roughly 200,000 clones, roughly 80% of which are singletons. Sequences were obtained from peripheral blood. All receptors come from a man aged 50 to 60 who had recovered from COVID-19. CDR3s include the opening cysteine and the closing phenylalanine or tryptophan. Fields, in order: V gene, CDR3 length, J gene, D gene, clone size, CDR3 DNA, CDR3 protein. The D gene is left open where the match is weak. Clone size is not always given. Where it is, it says once, few, many or a class for expanded clones.

>TRBV2|11|TRBJ1-1|TRBD1|.
TGTGCCAGCACTCGGGACAGGGCAGCTTTCTTT
CASTRDRAAFF
>TRBV6-5|14|TRBJ2-1|TRBD1|.
TGTGCCAGCAGAGGGACAGGGGGCGGTTATGAGCAGTTCTTC
CASRGTGGGYEQFF
>TRBV5-4|15|TRBJ1-3|.|.
TGTGCCAGCAGCTTGGGGGGGGGCGAGGAAAACACCATATATTTT
CASSLGGGEENTIYF
>TRBV19|14|TRBJ2-3|.|few
TGTGCCAGTAATCCCTCCAGTAGCACAGATACGCAGTATTTT
CASNPSSSTDTQYF
>TRBV11-3|15|TRBJ2-7|TRBD2|.
TGTGCCAGCAGCTTAGCCGCGGGAGAAGGGTACGAGCAGTACTTC
CASSLAAGEGYEQYF
>TRBV7-9|14|TRBJ2-5|TRBD1|few
TGTGCCAGCAGCTTGGGACAGGGGACGGAGACCCAGTACTTC
CASSLGQGTETQYF
>TRBV7-3|13|TRBJ1-5|.|.
TGTGCCAGCACCCATATCCGCGATCAGCCCCAGCATTTT
CASTHIRDQPQHF
>TRBV13|14|TRBJ1-2|TRBD1|.
TGTGCCAGCAGCAGCCGGGGACAGAACTATGGCTACACCTTC
CASSSRGQNYGYTF
>TRBV30|14|TRBJ2-3|TRBD2|few
TGTGCCAGCCAAATCAAGCGGGACACAGATACGCAGTATTTT
CASQIKRDTDTQYF
>TRBV9|15|TRBJ2-7|.|.
TGTGCCAGCAGCGTAAGAAGCGGGCTTCCCTACGAGCAGTACTTC
CASSVRSGLPYEQYF
>TRBV27|14|TRBJ2-7|TRBD1|.
TGTGCCAGCAGTTCGGGACAGGGGCCCTACGAGCAGTACTTC
CASSSGQGPYEQYF
>TRBV28|17|TRBJ2-1|TRBD2|.
TGTGCCAGCAGTTTGCTAGCGGGAACGGATTCCTACAATGAGCAGTTCTTC
CASSLLAGTDSYNEQFF
>TRBV18|13|TRBJ1-6|.|.
TGTGCCAGCTCACCTAACAGCAATTCACCCCTCCACTTT
CASSPNSNSPLHF
>TRBV6-5|14|TRBJ2-1|.|.
TGTGCCAGCACTTCGCGGAATCCTTACAATGAGCAGTTCTTC
CASTSRNPYNEQFF
>TRBV9|15|TRBJ2-1|TRBD2|.
TGTGCCAGCAGCCCCAGTAGCGGGGTTTACAATGAGCAGTTCTTC
CASSPSSGVYNEQFF
>TRBV7-2|19|TRBJ2-1|TRBD2|.
TGTGCCAGCAGCTTAGCTCGGGGACTAGCGGGAGTCGCCTACAATGAGCAGTTCTTC
CASSLARGLAGVAYNEQFF
>TRBV21-1|17|TRBJ2-7|.|.
TGTGCCAGCAGCAAAGGCAGGACTAGCGGGAGGGCCATCGAGCAGTACTTC
CASSKGRTSGRAIEQYF
>TRBV5-1|15|TRBJ1-5|.|.
TGCGCCAGCAGCTTGGCGGCAGGGTACGGTCAGCCCCAGCATTTT
CASSLAAGYGQPQHF
>TRBV28|12|TRBJ2-7|.|.
TGTGCCAGCAGCAAGACGGGTTACGAGCAGTACTTC
CASSKTGYEQYF
>TRBV6-5|16|TRBJ1-2|.|once
TGTGCCAGCAGTTACGCCGGACAGATCTTTAACTATGGCTACACCTTC
CASSYAGQIFNYGYTF
>TRBV7-2|15|TRBJ2-1|.|.
TGTGCCAGCAGCTATAATAGCGCTACTAACAATGAGCAGTTCTTC
CASSYNSATNNEQFF
>TRBV6-6|14|TRBJ2-7|.|.
TGTGCCAGCAGTTACGATGACACTTCCTACGAGCAGTACTTC
CASSYDDTSYEQYF
>TRBV30|16|TRBJ2-3|.|.
TGTGCCTGGAGTGTACGTACGGGAGCTTTCACAGATACGCAGTATTTT
CAWSVRTGAFTDTQYF
>TRBV12-3/TRBV12-4|12|TRBJ1-1|.|.
TGTGCCAGCAGTTTTACAACAGTACGGGCTTTCTTT
CASSFTTVRAFF